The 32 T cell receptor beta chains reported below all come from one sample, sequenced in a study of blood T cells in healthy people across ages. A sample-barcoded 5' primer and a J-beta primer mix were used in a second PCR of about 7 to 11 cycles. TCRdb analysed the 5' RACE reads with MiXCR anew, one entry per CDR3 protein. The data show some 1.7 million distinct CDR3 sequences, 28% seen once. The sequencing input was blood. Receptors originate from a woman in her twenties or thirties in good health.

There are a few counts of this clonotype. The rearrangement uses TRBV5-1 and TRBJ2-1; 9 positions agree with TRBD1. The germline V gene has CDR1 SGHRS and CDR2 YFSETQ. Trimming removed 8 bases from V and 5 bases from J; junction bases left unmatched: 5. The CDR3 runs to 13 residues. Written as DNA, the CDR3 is TGCGCCAGTCAGAGACAGGGGGACAATGAGCAGTTCTTC. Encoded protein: CASQRQGDNEQFF.

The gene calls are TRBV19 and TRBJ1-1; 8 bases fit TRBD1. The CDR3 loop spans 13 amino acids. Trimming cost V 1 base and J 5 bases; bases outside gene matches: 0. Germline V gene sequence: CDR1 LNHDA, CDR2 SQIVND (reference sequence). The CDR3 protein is CASSIGTGTEAFF. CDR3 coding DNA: TGTGCCAGTAGTATAGGGACAGGGACTGAAGCTTTCTTT. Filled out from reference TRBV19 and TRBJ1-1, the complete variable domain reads DGGITQSPKYLFRKEGQNVTLSCEQNLNHDAMYWYRQDPGQGLRLIYYSQIVNDFQKGDIAEGYSVSREKKESFPLTVTSAQKNPTAFYLCASSIGTGTEAFFGQGTRLTVV.

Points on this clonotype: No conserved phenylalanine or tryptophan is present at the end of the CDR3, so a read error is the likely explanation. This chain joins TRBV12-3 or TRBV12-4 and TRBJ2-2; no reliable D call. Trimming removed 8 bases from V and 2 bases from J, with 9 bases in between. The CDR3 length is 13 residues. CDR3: CASVRGNTGELFL. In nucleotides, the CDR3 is TGTGCCAGCGTCCGCGGCAACACCGGGGAGCTGTTTTTG.

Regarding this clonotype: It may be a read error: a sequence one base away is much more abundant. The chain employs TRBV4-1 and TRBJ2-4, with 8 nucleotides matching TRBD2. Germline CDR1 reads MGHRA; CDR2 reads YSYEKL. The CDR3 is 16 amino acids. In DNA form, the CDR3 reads TGCGCCAACAGCCAAGATAGCAGCGGGGGTTCGAACATTCAGTACTTC. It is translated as CANSQDSSGGSNIQYF.

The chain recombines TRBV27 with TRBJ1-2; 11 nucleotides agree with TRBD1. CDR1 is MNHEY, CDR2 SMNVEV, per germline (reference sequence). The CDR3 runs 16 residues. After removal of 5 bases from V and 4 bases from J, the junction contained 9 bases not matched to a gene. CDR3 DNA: TGTGCCAGCAGTACACGGACAGGGGGCGAAGCCTATGGCTACACCTTC. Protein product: CASSTRTGGEAYGYTF.

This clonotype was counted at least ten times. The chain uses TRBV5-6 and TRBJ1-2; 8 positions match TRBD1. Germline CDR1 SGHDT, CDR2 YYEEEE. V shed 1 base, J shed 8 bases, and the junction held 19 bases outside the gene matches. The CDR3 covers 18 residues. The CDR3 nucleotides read TGTGCCAGCAGCTTGCGGGCAGGGGGCCGCGGGATGGTCCTCGGCTACACCTTC. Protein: CASSLRAGGRGMVLGYTF.

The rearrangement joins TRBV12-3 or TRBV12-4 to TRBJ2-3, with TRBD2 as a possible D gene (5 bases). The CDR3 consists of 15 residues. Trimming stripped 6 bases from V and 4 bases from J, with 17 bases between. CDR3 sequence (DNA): TGTGCCAGCAGGTCCCGGGGAGTGTGCGCAGATACGCAGTATTTT. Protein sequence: CASRSRGVCADTQYF.

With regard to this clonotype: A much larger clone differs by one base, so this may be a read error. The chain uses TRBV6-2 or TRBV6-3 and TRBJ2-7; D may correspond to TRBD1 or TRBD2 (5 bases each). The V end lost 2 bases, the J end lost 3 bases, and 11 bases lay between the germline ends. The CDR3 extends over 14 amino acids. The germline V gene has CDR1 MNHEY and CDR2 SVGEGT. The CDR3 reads CASSYGGADYEQYF. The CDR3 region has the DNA TGTGCCAGCAGTTACGGGGGAGCGGACTACGAGCAGTACTTC.

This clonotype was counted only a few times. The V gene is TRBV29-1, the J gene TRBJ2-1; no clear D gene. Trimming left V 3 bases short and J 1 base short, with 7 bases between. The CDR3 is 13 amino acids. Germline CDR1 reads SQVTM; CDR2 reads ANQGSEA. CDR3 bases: TGCAGCGTTGAGCCTCAGTCCTACAATGAGCAGTTCTTC. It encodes CSVEPQSYNEQFF.

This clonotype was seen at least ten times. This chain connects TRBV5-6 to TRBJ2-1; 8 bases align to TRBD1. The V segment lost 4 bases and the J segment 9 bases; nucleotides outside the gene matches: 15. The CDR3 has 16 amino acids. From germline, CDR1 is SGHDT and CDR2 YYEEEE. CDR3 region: CASSQRGQVEVGEQFF. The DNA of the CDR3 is TGTGCCAGCAGCCAAAGGGGACAGGTCGAAGTCGGTGAGCAGTTCTTC. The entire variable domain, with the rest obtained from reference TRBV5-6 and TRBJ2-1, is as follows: DAGVTQSPTHLIKTRGQQVTLRCSPKSGHDTVSWYQQALGQGPQFIFQYYEEEERQRGNFPDRFSGHQFPNYSSELNVNALLLGDSALYLCASSQRGQVEVGEQFFGPGTRLTVL.

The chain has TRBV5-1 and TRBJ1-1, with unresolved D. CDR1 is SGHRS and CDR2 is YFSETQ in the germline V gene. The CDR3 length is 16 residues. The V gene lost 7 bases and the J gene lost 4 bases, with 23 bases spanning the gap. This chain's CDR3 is CASATHLGGSSTEAFF. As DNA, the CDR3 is TGCGCCAGCGCGACCCACTTAGGAGGGAGTAGCACTGAAGCTTTCTTT.

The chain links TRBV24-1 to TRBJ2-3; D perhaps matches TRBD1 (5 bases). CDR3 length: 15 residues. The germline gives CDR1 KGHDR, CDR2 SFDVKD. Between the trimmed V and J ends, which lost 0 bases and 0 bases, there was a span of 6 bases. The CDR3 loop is CATSDLQGSTDTQYF. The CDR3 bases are TGTGCCACCAGTGATTTGCAGGGAAGCACAGATACGCAGTATTTT.

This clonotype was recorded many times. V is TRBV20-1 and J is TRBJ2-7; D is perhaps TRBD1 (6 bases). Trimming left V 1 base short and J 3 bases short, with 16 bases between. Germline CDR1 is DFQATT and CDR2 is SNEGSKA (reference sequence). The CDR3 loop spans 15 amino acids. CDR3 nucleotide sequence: TGCAGTGCTAGAGGGGGGATAGGGGGACACTACGAGCAGTACTTC. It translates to CSARGGIGGHYEQYF.

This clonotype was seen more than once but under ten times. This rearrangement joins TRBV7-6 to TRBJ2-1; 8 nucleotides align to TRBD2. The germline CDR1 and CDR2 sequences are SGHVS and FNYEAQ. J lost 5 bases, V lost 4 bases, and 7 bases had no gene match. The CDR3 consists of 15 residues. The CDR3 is CASSSAGALNNEQFF. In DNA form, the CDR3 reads TGTGCCAGCAGCTCAGCGGGAGCGTTGAACAATGAGCAGTTCTTC.

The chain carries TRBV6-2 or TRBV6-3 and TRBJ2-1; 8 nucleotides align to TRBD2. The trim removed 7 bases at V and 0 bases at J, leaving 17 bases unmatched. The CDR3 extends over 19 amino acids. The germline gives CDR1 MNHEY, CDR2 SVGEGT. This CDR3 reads CASIDISGGRFRSYNEQFF. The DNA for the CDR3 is TGTGCCAGCATAGATATTTCTGGCGGGAGGTTCCGCTCCTACAATGAGCAGTTCTTC.

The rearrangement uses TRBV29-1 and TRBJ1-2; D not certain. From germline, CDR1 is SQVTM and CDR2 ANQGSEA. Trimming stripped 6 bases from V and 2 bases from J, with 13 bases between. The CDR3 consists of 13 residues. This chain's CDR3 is CSVERQLNYGYTF. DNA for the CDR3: TGCAGCGTCGAAAGACAACTAAACTATGGCTACACCTTC.

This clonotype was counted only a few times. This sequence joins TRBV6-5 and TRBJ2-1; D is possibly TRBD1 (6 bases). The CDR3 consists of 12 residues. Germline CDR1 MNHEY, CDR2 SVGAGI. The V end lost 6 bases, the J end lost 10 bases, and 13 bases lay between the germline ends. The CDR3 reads CASRVGANEQFF. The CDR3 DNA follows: TGTGCCAGCAGAGTGGGGGCCAACGAGCAGTTCTTC.

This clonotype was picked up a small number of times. CDR3 loop: CASSSPSGQGTDTQYF. CDR3 in DNA: TGCGCCAGCAGCTCTCCGTCAGGGCAGGGCACAGATACGCAGTATTTT. This sequence joins TRBV5-1 and TRBJ2-3; D might be TRBD1 (5 bases). Germline V gene lookup returns CDR1 SGHRS and CDR2 YFSETQ. The germline V and J ends were trimmed by 3 bases and 1 base, with 15 bases remaining between them. The CDR3 extends over 16 amino acids.

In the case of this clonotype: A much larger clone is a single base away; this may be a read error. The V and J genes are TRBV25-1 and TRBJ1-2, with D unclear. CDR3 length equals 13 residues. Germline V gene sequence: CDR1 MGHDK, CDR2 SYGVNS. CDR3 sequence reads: CTSSEAANYGYTF. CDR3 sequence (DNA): TGTACCAGCAGTGAGGCAGCCAACTATGGCTACACCTTC.

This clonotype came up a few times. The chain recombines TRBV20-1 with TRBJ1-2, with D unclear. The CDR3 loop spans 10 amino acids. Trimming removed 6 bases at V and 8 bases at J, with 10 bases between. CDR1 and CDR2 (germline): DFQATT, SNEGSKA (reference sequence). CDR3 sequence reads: CSAPQWGYTF. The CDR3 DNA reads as TGCAGTGCCCCCCAGTGGGGCTACACCTTC.

CDR3 bases: TGCAGCGTCACGCCCCGGGACAGGGAGGTGGCCACTGAAGCTTTCTTT. Amino acids: CSVTPRDREVATEAFF. The J gene is TRBJ1-1, the V gene TRBV29-1, with TRBD1 matching 9 bases. Trimming cost V 6 bases and J 4 bases; bases outside gene matches: 15. The CDR3 has 16 amino acids. From germline, CDR1 is SQVTM and CDR2 ANQGSEA.

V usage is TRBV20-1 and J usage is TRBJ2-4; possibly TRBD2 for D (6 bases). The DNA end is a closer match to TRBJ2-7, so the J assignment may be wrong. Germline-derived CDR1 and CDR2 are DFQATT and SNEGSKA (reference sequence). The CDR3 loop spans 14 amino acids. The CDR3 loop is CSARERSSVYEQYF. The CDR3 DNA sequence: TGCAGTGCTCGGGAGAGGTCTAGCGTTTACGAGCAGTACTTC.

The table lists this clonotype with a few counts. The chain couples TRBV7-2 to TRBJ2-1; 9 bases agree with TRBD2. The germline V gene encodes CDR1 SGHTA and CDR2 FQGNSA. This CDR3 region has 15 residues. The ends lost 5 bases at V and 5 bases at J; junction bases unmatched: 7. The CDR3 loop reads CASSIRGTSNNEQFF. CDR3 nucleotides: TGTGCCAGCAGCATTAGGGGGACTAGCAACAATGAGCAGTTCTTC.

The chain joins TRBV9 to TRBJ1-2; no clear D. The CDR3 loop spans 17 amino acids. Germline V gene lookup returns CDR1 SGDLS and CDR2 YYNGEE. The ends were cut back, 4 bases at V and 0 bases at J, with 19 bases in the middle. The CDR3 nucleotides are TGTGCCAGCAGCTCTTTTGCTAGTGGCAGCTCTAACTATGGCTACACCTTC. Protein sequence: CASSSFASGSSNYGYTF.

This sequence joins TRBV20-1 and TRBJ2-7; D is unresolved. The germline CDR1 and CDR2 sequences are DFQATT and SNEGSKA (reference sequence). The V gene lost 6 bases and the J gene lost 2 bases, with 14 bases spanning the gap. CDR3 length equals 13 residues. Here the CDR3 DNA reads TGCAGTGCGACGGCCCCTGGGGCCTACGAGCAGTACTTC. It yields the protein CSATAPGAYEQYF.

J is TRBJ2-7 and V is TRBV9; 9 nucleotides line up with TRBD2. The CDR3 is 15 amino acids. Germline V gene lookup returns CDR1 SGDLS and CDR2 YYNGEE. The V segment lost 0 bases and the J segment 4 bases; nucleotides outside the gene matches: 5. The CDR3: CASSVEDSGSYEQYF. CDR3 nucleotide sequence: TGTGCCAGCAGCGTAGAGGATAGCGGGAGTTACGAGCAGTACTTC.

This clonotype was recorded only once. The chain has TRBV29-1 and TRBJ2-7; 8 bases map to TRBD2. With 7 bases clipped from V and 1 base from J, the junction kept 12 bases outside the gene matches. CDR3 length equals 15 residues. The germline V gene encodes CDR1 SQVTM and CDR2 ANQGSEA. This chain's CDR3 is CSAHHGTRTSYEQYF. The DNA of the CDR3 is TGCAGCGCCCACCACGGGACTAGAACATCCTACGAGCAGTACTTC.

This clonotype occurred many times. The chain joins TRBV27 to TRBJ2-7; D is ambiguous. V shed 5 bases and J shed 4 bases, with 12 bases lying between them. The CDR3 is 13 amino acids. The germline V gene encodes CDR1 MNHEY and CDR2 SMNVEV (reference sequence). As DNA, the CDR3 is TGTGCCAGCAGTCTTAGTACACGTTACGAGCAGTACTTC. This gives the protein CASSLSTRYEQYF.

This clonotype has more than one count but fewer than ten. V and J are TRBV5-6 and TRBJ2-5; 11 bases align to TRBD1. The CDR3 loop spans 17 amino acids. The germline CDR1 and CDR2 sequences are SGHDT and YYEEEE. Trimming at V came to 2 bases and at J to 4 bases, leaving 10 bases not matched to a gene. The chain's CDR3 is CASSLISGQGVPETQYF. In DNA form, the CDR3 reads TGTGCCAGCAGCTTAATCTCGGGACAGGGGGTCCCAGAGACCCAGTACTTC.

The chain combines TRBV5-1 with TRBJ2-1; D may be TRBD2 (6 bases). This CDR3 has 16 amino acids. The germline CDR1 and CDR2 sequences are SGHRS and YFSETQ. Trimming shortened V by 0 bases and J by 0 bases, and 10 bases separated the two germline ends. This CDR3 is CASSLDQRASYNEQFF. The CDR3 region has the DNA TGCGCCAGCAGCTTGGATCAGCGGGCCTCCTACAATGAGCAGTTCTTC.

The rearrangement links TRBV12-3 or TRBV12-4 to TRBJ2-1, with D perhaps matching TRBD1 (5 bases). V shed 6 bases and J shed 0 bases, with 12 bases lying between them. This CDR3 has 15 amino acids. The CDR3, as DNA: TGTGCCAGCAGCAGATTCGACAGCTCCTACAATGAGCAGTTCTTC. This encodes CASSRFDSSYNEQFF.

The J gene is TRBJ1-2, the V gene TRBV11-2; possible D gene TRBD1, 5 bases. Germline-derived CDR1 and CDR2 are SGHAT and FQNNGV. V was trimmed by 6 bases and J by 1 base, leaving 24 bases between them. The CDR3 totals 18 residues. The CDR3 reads CASSPGLGSGKLNYGYTF. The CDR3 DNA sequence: TGTGCCAGCAGTCCGGGGCTGGGGAGCGGAAAGCTTAACTATGGCTACACCTTC.